These 26 T cell receptor beta chains were sequenced from one sample in a study of cytomegalovirus exposure and HLA in healthy donors. In the PCR, 60 Vbeta and 13 Jbeta primers were used. The protocol was immunoSEQ multiplex PCR, while the TCRdb copy is restricted to in-frame clones and leaves out a portion. Of a few hundred thousand clones listed, around nine tenths are singletons. The material sequenced was PBMCs. The receptors come from a girl aged 2 to 9 in good health and CMV-seronegative.

V and J are TRBV6-4 and TRBJ1-3, with TRBD1 as a possible D gene (6 bases). Germline values: CDR1 MRHNA, CDR2 SNTAGT. The V end lost 9 bases, the J end lost 2 bases, and 17 bases lay between the germline ends. The CDR3 consists of 15 residues. CDR3 in DNA: TGTGCCAGGGGGGCTGGGAAGCAGACTGGAAACACCATATATTTT. This gives the protein CARGAGKQTGNTIYF.

The chain employs TRBV2 and TRBJ2-7, with 8 bases lining up with TRBD1. Germline V gene data show CDR1 as SNHLY and CDR2 as FYNNEI. The length of the CDR3 is 14 residues. The V segment lost 10 bases and the J segment 0 bases; nucleotides outside the gene matches: 8. DNA of the CDR3: TGTGCCACCCTTCGGGACAGGAACTCCTACGAGCAGTACTTC. Translation gives CATLRDRNSYEQYF.

This clone was seen a handful of times. CDR3 protein: CASSIGTAYGYTF. The CDR3 DNA follows: TGTGCCAGCAGCATAGGGACAGCCTATGGCTACACCTTC. The chain joins TRBV5-4 to TRBJ1-2, with 7 bases aligning to TRBD1. The V gene's germline CDR1 is SGHNT and CDR2 YYREEE (reference sequence). The V gene end was trimmed by 4 bases and the J gene end by 4 bases; junction bases not matched to a gene: 4. CDR3 size: 13 residues.

The V and J genes are TRBV2 and TRBJ2-1; 7 positions agree with TRBD1. V was clipped by 11 bases and J by 7 bases; unmatched bases: 2. Germline V CDR1 and CDR2: SNHLY, FYNNEI. This CDR3 has 10 residues. This chain's CDR3 is CAARGNEQFF. The CDR3 DNA reads TGTGCCGCCAGGGGGAATGAGCAGTTCTTC. Drawing the rest from reference TRBV2 and TRBJ2-1, the complete variable domain is EPEVTQTPSHQVTQMGQEVILRCVPISNHLYFYWYRQILGQKVEFLVSFYNNEISEKSEIFDDQFSVERPDGSNFTLKIRSTKLEDSAMYFCAARGNEQFFGPGTRLTVL.

The V and J genes are TRBV6-5 and TRBJ2-5; TRBD1 might be the D (6 bases). Judging by the DNA end, TRBJ2-7 fits better; the J call may be wrong. CDR3 length: 13 amino acids. Germline values: CDR1 MNHEY, CDR2 SVGAGI. The CDR3 reads CASSYDRTYEQYF. The CDR3 nucleotides read TGTGCCAGCAGCTACGACAGGACCTACGAGCAGTACTTC.

The chain carries TRBV19 and TRBJ1-1; D not certain. CDR1 and CDR2 (germline): LNHDA, SQIVND (reference sequence). The CDR3 is 14 amino acids. Between the trimmed V and J ends, which lost 4 bases and 1 base, there was a span of 10 bases. CDR3 protein: CASSTRPRNTEAFF. Here the CDR3 DNA reads TGTGCCAGTAGTACAAGACCTAGGAACACTGAAGCTTTCTTT. Full variable domain (missing parts from reference TRBV19 and TRBJ1-1): DGGITQSPKYLFRKEGQNVTLSCEQNLNHDAMYWYRQDPGQGLRLIYYSQIVNDFQKGDIAEGYSVSREKKESFPLTVTSAQKNPTAFYLCASSTRPRNTEAFFGQGTRLTVV.

The rearrangement joins TRBV5-5 to TRBJ1-6, with D possibly being TRBD1 (6 bases). Germline V gives CDR1 SGHKS, CDR2 YYEKEE (reference sequence). Trimming took 0 bases from V and 9 from J, leaving 10 bases between them. The CDR3 is 14 residues long. In nucleotides, the CDR3 is TGTGCCAGCAGCTTGGGGGAGGGGGGTTCACCCCTCCACTTT. This codes for CASSLGEGGSPLHF.

The chain recombines TRBV7-3 with TRBJ2-1, with D maybe TRBD1 (6 bases). V lost 4 bases and J 10 bases, leaving 11 bases between the germline ends. The CDR3 totals 12 residues. CDR1 SGHTA and CDR2 FQGTGA come from the germline V gene. The CDR3 DNA reads TGTGCCAGCAGCTCGGGACACACGGAGCAGTTCTTC. This encodes CASSSGHTEQFF.

This rearrangement joins TRBV10-3 to TRBJ1-1, with D perhaps matching TRBD1 (5 bases). CDR3 length equals 11 residues. CDR1 is ENHRY, CDR2 SYGVKD, per germline. Deletions cut 8 bases from V and 8 bases from J, with 12 bases between. CDR3 in amino acids: CAISGDLEAFF. CDR3 sequence (DNA): TGTGCCATCTCGGGGGACTTAGAAGCTTTCTTT.

This clone was recorded only once. The V gene is TRBV5-1, the J gene TRBJ2-7; D remains unclear. The CDR3 extends over 15 amino acids. Germline CDR1 is SGHRS and CDR2 is YFSETQ. Trimming took off 0 bases at V and 3 bases at J, with 13 bases between the two ends. CDR3 residues: CASSLGNDIHYEQYF. In nucleotides, the CDR3 is TGCGCCAGCAGCTTGGGGAATGACATCCACTACGAGCAGTACTTC.

The chain combines TRBV9 with TRBJ1-1, with unresolved D. CDR3 length: 13 residues. Germline-derived CDR1 and CDR2 are SGDLS and YYNGEE. V was trimmed by 4 bases and J by 1 base, leaving 8 bases between them. This CDR3 is CASSIGQNTEAFF. The CDR3 nucleotides are TGTGCCAGCAGCATTGGGCAGAACACTGAAGCTTTCTTT.

The V call is TRBV5-6, the J call TRBJ2-1, with a weak D call TRBD1 (5 bases). Trimming left V 0 bases short and J 0 bases short, with 16 bases between. This CDR3 has 18 amino acids. CDR1 is SGHDT and CDR2 is YYEEEE in the germline V gene. This chain's CDR3 is CASSLALLTDSSYNEQFF. The CDR3 DNA reads as TGTGCCAGCAGCTTGGCCCTATTGACAGATAGCTCCTACAATGAGCAGTTCTTC.

The rearrangement links TRBV19 to TRBJ2-3; 11 nucleotides line up with TRBD2. The J segment lost 8 bases and the V segment lost 3 bases, leaving 4 bases of the junction unmatched. The CDR3 runs 14 residues. CDR1 and CDR2 from the germline V gene are LNHDA and SQIVND (reference sequence). The CDR3 reads CASSMELAGATQYF. The CDR3 DNA sequence: TGTGCCAGTAGTATGGAACTAGCGGGAGCTACGCAGTATTTT.

J is TRBJ1-1 and V is TRBV19; perhaps TRBD1 as D (6 bases). In germline, CDR1 is LNHDA, CDR2 SQIVND (reference sequence). Between the trimmed V and J ends, which lost 5 bases and 6 bases, there was a span of 7 bases. The CDR3 sequence is 11 residues long. This CDR3 is CASSYRAEAFF. The CDR3 DNA follows: TGTGCCAGTAGTTACAGGGCTGAAGCTTTCTTT.

This clone has just one count. This chain links TRBV18 with TRBJ1-1, with 9 bases aligning to TRBD1. J gave up 5 bases and V 5 bases, and 0 bases lay outside the gene matches. From germline, CDR1 is KGHSH and CDR2 LQKENI. This CDR3 has 12 amino acids. CDR3 in amino acids: CASSDRGTEAFF. The CDR3 nucleotides are TGTGCCAGCTCAGACAGGGGGACTGAAGCTTTCTTT.

J is TRBJ2-3 and V is TRBV28, with TRBD2 matching 7 bases. In germline, CDR1 is MDHEN, CDR2 SYDVKM. V gave up 2 bases and J gave up 6 bases; unmatched junction bases: 8. The CDR3 spans 15 residues. CDR3 DNA: TGTGCCAGCAGTTTAGAGCGGGGCCGCGGGGATACGCAGTATTTT. This encodes CASSLERGRGDTQYF.

V usage is TRBV6-5 and J usage is TRBJ1-4; 8 bases map to TRBD1. Per germline, CDR1 MNHEY and CDR2 SVGAGI. The CDR3 is 14 residues long. Trimming cost V 6 bases and J 3 bases; bases outside gene matches: 3. The CDR3 DNA sequence: TGTGCCAGCAGGTCACAGGGGGCTAATGAAAAACTGTTTTTT. Amino acids: CASRSQGANEKLFF.

The J gene is TRBJ2-1, the V gene TRBV5-1, with a possible D match to TRBD1 (5 bases). The V gene lost 6 bases and the J gene lost 4 bases, with 5 bases spanning the gap. The CDR3 runs 11 residues. Per germline, CDR1 SGHRS and CDR2 YFSETQ. As DNA, the CDR3 is TGCGCCAGCACAGGGTACAATGAGCAGTTCTTC. It yields the protein CASTGYNEQFF.

As for this clone: One junction end disagrees with the germline gene, perhaps due to a read error. The rearrangement links TRBV10-3 to TRBJ2-1; TRBD2 matches at 14 bases. The CDR3 totals 15 residues. In germline, CDR1 is ENHRY, CDR2 SYGVKD. The CDR3: CAISAGTSGSYEQLF. CDR3 in DNA: TGTGCCATCAGTGCAGGGACTAGCGGGAGCTATGAGCAGCTCTTC.

The chain recombines TRBV30 with TRBJ1-6; the D gene is possibly TRBD1 (6 bases). The ends were cut back, 0 bases at V and 10 bases at J, with 13 bases in the middle. Germline V gene sequence: CDR1 GTSNPN, CDR2 SVGIG (reference sequence). The CDR3 is 14 residues long. The CDR3 nucleotides read TGTGCCTGGAGTGTAGCGGGGGCGAGATCACCCCTCCACTTT. It translates to CAWSVAGARSPLHF.

The chain employs TRBV6-5 and TRBJ1-1; D call uncertain. Trimming pared 2 bases from V and 4 bases from J, leaving 17 bases between. The CDR3 is 16 amino acids. Germline-derived CDR1 and CDR2 are MNHEY and SVGAGI. The DNA of the CDR3 is TGTGCCAGCAGTTACAGCCCCCCGGGCGCGGGCACTGAAGCTTTCTTT. This sequence encodes CASSYSPPGAGTEAFF.

The chain joins TRBV5-1 to TRBJ2-3; the match to TRBD2 covers 10 bases. The length of the CDR3 is 18 residues. With 1 base clipped from V and 5 bases from J, the junction kept 13 bases outside the gene matches. Per germline, CDR1 SGHRS and CDR2 YFSETQ. CDR3 residues: CASSLNFQRGGLGDTQYF. As DNA, the CDR3 is TGCGCCAGCAGCTTGAATTTCCAGCGGGGGGGCCTGGGAGATACGCAGTATTTT.

The chain uses TRBV19 and TRBJ2-7, with D uncertain. Germline V gene data show CDR1 as LNHDA and CDR2 as SQIVND (reference sequence). Trimming pared 8 bases from V and 0 bases from J, leaving 14 bases between. The CDR3 contains 14 residues. CDR3 region: CASASGRNSYEQYF. CDR3 nucleotides: TGTGCCAGTGCTTCAGGAAGGAACTCCTACGAGCAGTACTTC.

This clone was recorded only once. The chain joins TRBV2 to TRBJ1-1; maybe TRBD1 (6 bases). This CDR3 spans 13 amino acids. V was shortened by 6 bases and J by 7 bases, with 15 bases between the two germline ends. CDR1 and CDR2 from the germline V gene are SNHLY and FYNNEI. CDR3 sequence reads: CASRHDRTGEAFF. CDR3 DNA: TGTGCCAGCAGACACGACAGGACCGGTGAAGCTTTCTTT.

The chain employs TRBV7-9 and TRBJ2-5, with a weak D call TRBD2 (6 bases). The CDR3 has 15 amino acids. Trimming stripped 5 bases from V and 3 bases from J, with 16 bases between. Germline loops: CDR1 SEHNR, CDR2 FQNEAQ (reference sequence). CDR3 sequence reads: CASSPVEAGKETQYF. In DNA form, the CDR3 reads TGTGCCAGCAGCCCCGTTGAGGCGGGAAAAGAGACCCAGTACTTC.

V and J are TRBV21-1 and TRBJ2-5; the table names TRBD1, a call not compared with the DNA. TRBV21-1 is a pseudogene segment. The CDR3 has 15 amino acids. The CDR3: CASSRDRVFKETQYF. CDR3 nucleotides: TGTGCCAGCAGCAGAGACAGGGTCTTCAAAGAGACCCAGTACTTC.